The rows below give T cell receptor beta chains drawn from one sample of a study of blood T cell repertoires in COVID-19. The data were produced by immunoSEQ multiplex PCR, yet TCRdb's version contains in-frame clones alone and is incomplete. The sample includes 100,000 to 110,000 clones, more than 65% of them seen just once. Material: peripheral blood. These receptors were taken from a woman between 70 and 85 years old with acute or convalescent COVID-19. Both conserved end residues are part of each CDR3. The order of the fields is V gene, clone size, D gene, J gene, CDR3 DNA, CDR3 protein. The D gene is left open where the match is weak. A row's size may be missing; if present it is once, few, many or a size class.

v_gene: TRBV7-9
abundance: medium-sized
d_gene: -
j_gene: TRBJ1-1
CDR3nt: TGTGCCAGCAGCTTAGGAGCGTCGATAACTGAAGCTTTCTTT
CDR3aa: CASSLGASITEAFF

v_gene: TRBV10-3
abundance: -
d_gene: TRBD1
j_gene: TRBJ1-1
CDR3nt: TGTGCCATCAGTGGGTTCCCCTTTGGCCAGGGGGCCATGAACACTGAAGCTTTCTTT
CDR3aa: CAISGFPFGQGAMNTEAFF

v_gene: TRBV6-2/TRBV6-3
abundance: -
d_gene: -
j_gene: TRBJ1-1
CDR3nt: TGTGCCAGCAGTTACGATAGAGGGAACACTGAAGCTTTCTTT
CDR3aa: CASSYDRGNTEAFF

v_gene: TRBV12-5
abundance: -
d_gene: -
j_gene: TRBJ2-5
CDR3nt: TGTGCTAGTGGTTCCGGGACATCCTTGTACCAAGAGACCCAGTACTTC
CDR3aa: CASGSGTSLYQETQYF

v_gene: TRBV29-1
abundance: -
d_gene: -
j_gene: TRBJ2-3
CDR3nt: TGCAGCGTTGAACGGGGGAGCACAGATACGCAGTATTTT
CDR3aa: CSVERGSTDTQYF

v_gene: TRBV18
abundance: -
d_gene: -
j_gene: TRBJ1-5
CDR3nt: TGTGCCAGCTCACCAATTGAGGCAGCTAAGCCCCAGCATTTT
CDR3aa: CASSPIEAAKPQHF

v_gene: TRBV19
abundance: once
d_gene: -
j_gene: TRBJ1-3
CDR3nt: TGTGCCAGTAGACTGGACAGTTACTCTGGAAACACCATATATTTT
CDR3aa: CASRLDSYSGNTIYF

v_gene: TRBV20-1
abundance: -
d_gene: -
j_gene: TRBJ1-2
CDR3nt: TGCAGTGCTACACAGAACTATGGCTACACCTTC
CDR3aa: CSATQNYGYTF

v_gene: TRBV2
abundance: -
d_gene: TRBD1
j_gene: TRBJ1-4
CDR3nt: TGTGCCAGCAGCCGGGACAGTAGGGAAAAACTGTTTTTT
CDR3aa: CASSRDSREKLFF

v_gene: TRBV29-1
abundance: once
d_gene: -
j_gene: TRBJ1-5
CDR3nt: TGCAGCGCGGCTATCGGGGGTTATGAACAGCCCCAGCATTTT
CDR3aa: CSAAIGGYEQPQHF

v_gene: TRBV5-5
abundance: -
d_gene: -
j_gene: TRBJ2-7
CDR3nt: TGTGCCAGCAGCTTGATCCCAGGGGTCTCCTACGAGCAGTACTTC
CDR3aa: CASSLIPGVSYEQYF

v_gene: TRBV7-3
abundance: -
d_gene: -
j_gene: TRBJ2-3
CDR3nt: TGTGCCAGCAGCTTATTTTCGGGGAGTGATACGCAGTATTTT
CDR3aa: CASSLFSGSDTQYF

v_gene: TRBV2
abundance: -
d_gene: TRBD1
j_gene: TRBJ2-7
CDR3nt: TGTGCCAGCAAGAGGAGACAGGGGATGGACGAGCAGTACTTC
CDR3aa: CASKRRQGMDEQYF

v_gene: TRBV29-1
abundance: -
d_gene: -
j_gene: TRBJ2-7
CDR3nt: TGCAGCGTAGGAGCTGAAGGTCAGGAGCAGTACTTC
CDR3aa: CSVGAEGQEQYF

v_gene: TRBV3-1/TRBV3-2
abundance: -
d_gene: TRBD2
j_gene: TRBJ2-5
CDR3nt: TGTGCCAGCAGCCCAAGCGGGGGGATTCAAGAGACCCAGTACTTC
CDR3aa: CASSPSGGIQETQYF

v_gene: TRBV7-2
abundance: -
d_gene: TRBD1
j_gene: TRBJ1-1
CDR3nt: TGTGCCAGCAGACCCCCGGGACAGGGAGGAATCACTGAAGCTTTCTTT
CDR3aa: CASRPPGQGGITEAFF

v_gene: TRBV6-5
abundance: -
d_gene: -
j_gene: TRBJ1-2
CDR3nt: TGTGCCAGCGACTGGGGGCAGGGACGACCCTATGGCTACACCTTC
CDR3aa: CASDWGQGRPYGYTF

v_gene: TRBV4-1
abundance: many
d_gene: -
j_gene: TRBJ2-2
CDR3nt: TGCGCCAGCAGCCAGAAGCTCACCGGGGAGCTGTTTTTT
CDR3aa: CASSQKLTGELFF

v_gene: TRBV5-1
abundance: -
d_gene: -
j_gene: TRBJ2-5
CDR3nt: TGCGCCAGCAAAGGTGGGGGGCAAGAGACCCAGTACTTC
CDR3aa: CASKGGGQETQYF

v_gene: TRBV3-1/TRBV3-2
abundance: once
d_gene: TRBD1
j_gene: TRBJ1-3
CDR3nt: TGTGCCAGCAGCCAACCTGCGAGACAGGGGTCTTCCTTCTCTGGAAACACCATATATTTT
CDR3aa: CASSQPARQGSSFSGNTIYF

v_gene: TRBV6-2/TRBV6-3
abundance: -
d_gene: TRBD1
j_gene: TRBJ2-4
CDR3nt: TGTGCCAGCAGTCAGCCCCACAGGGGGCAGGATGGAAACATTCAGTACTTC
CDR3aa: CASSQPHRGQDGNIQYF

v_gene: TRBV30
abundance: -
d_gene: TRBD1
j_gene: TRBJ1-1
CDR3nt: TGTGCCTGGAGTTTAACCAGGGACAGGGAAGCTTTCTTT
CDR3aa: CAWSLTRDREAFF

v_gene: TRBV20-1
abundance: -
d_gene: TRBD1
j_gene: TRBJ1-4
CDR3nt: TGCAGTGCTAGTAAGGCCAGGGGGCAAACTAATGAAAAACTGTTTTTT
CDR3aa: CSASKARGQTNEKLFF